This T cell receptor (beta chain) was retrieved from a study of OX40 agonist ivuxolimab in advanced cancers. Study-level background: Ivuxolimab was an agonistic, fully human IgG2 monoclonal antibody directed against OX40 (CD134), a costimulatory receptor. Partial responses were achieved by three dose-escalation patients, of whom one had hepatocellular carcinoma and two had cutaneous melanoma. Prior anti-PD-1, anti-PD-L1 or anti-CTLA-4 therapy was permitted, and 40% to 50% of dose-escalation patients had received checkpoint inhibitors. The monotherapy dose-escalation portion (N ≈ 56 patients) of the phase I ivuxolimab trial is reported in the paper. Intravenous ivuxolimab was administered to patients every 2 weeks at six dose levels: 0.01, 0.1, 0.3, 1.5, 3 and 10 mg/kg. In the dose-escalation cohort, around four fifths of patients were male, and the mean age was approximately 64 years, with a range of about 20 to 90. Of the roughly 52 patients in dose escalation, some 20 had hepatocellular carcinoma, approximately 15 had melanoma, 9 had renal cell carcinoma and 9 had head and neck cancer. Peripheral TCRbeta sequencing aimed to test whether ivuxolimab altered TCR sequence diversity and caused clonal T-cell expansion.

To sequence the TCRbeta CDR3 region, genomic DNA was isolated from the sorted cells. TCRbeta CDR3 regions were sequenced using the immunoSEQ Assay. Here the immuneACCESS table is served through TCRdb, limited to in-frame sequences with V and J called. Missing clones are a known gap in these copies; in checked studies unresolved V genes cover under half, and the rest lacks a known reason. For this sample the table gives 40,000 or so clones, of which 88% were detected only once. In total, the top ten clones hold under 15% of the sample. CDR1 and CDR2 are read off the germline V gene as MGHRA and YSYEKL. The CDR3 starts with the cysteine, ends with the phenylalanine, and has 16 residues. CDR3 DNA is the only sequence kept; it has 48 bases, read in frame from the first base. V lost 3 bases and J lost 4 bases; the stretch between them is 13 bases long. Regarding this clone: What this receptor recognizes is not known. Base qualities were left out, and no much larger clone turns up one base away.

Patients with a history of autoimmune disease or receiving systemic immunosuppression were excluded from the trial. Peripheral blood for TCR sequencing was collected from all dose cohorts at baseline, on cycle 4 day 1, and on cycle 7 day 1. The samples were drawn from a first-in-human, open-label, multicenter phase I dose-escalation trial of ivuxolimab. Adults with locally advanced or metastatic head and neck squamous cell, hepatocellular, melanoma or renal cell carcinoma were enrolled in the trial. Before TCR sequencing, CD4+ T cells and CD8+ T cells were sorted from peripheral blood as separate populations. General conclusions and limits of the study: Clonal expansion of both CD4+ and CD8+ blood T cells was observed from baseline to week 6 at doses 0.1 to 3.0 mg/kg. Low levels of normalized T-cell clonal expansion were also seen in some patients who did not respond. In partial responders in the 0.1-3.0 mg/kg groups, normalized peripheral clonal expansion was found to be among the lowest, especially among CD8+ T cells. On average, CD8+ T cells showed more expanded clones than CD4+ T cells after ivuxolimab. The antigen specificity of the clonally expanded peripheral T cells was not determined.

This sample comprised CD4+ or CD8+ T cells sorted from blood, obtained in a trial of the OX40 agonist ivuxolimab. This sequence uses TRBV4-1 and TRBJ1-6; the D gene is perhaps TRBD1, from 6 matching bases. This receptor was identified in an adult with an advanced solid tumor such as melanoma, head and neck, liver or kidney cancer. The CDR3 protein is CASSHLGGEYNSPLHF. The bases are TGCGCCAGCAGCCATTTGGGGGGCGAGTATAATTCACCCCTCCACTTT.